The 22 T cell receptor beta chains in this list originate from one sample, sequenced in a study of cytomegalovirus exposure and HLA in healthy donors. Sequencing used immunoSEQ multiplex PCR; TCRdb keeps in-frame clones, though not all of them. This table holds 65,000 to 90,000 clones, around 90% found once. The specimen sequenced was PBMCs. These receptor sequences come from a woman younger than 30 in good health and CMV-seropositive.

This clone came up once. This chain connects TRBV30 to TRBJ2-4; TRBD2 might be the D (6 bases). Per germline, CDR1 GTSNPN and CDR2 SVGIG (reference sequence). The length of the CDR3 is 14 residues. Trimming shortened V by 2 bases and J by 8 bases, and 16 bases separated the two germline ends. The CDR3 loop reads CAWSKGRHWDIQYF. DNA for the CDR3: TGTGCCTGGAGTAAAGGGAGGCATTGGGACATTCAGTACTTC.

A single count supports this clone. This sequence joins TRBV2 and TRBJ2-7; perhaps TRBD2 as D (6 bases). The CDR3 runs 15 residues. CDR1 is SNHLY and CDR2 is FYNNEI in the germline V gene. V was cut by 3 bases and J by 1 base, with 13 bases left in between. DNA of the CDR3: TGTGCCAGCAGTGATGTGGGGAGGTCATCCTACGAGCAGTACTTC. This translates into CASSDVGRSSYEQYF.

The CDR3 DNA reads TGTGCCAGCAGCCATTCCCGTGAGGAGGGGAGCACAGATACGCAGTATTTT. As protein: CASSHSREEGSTDTQYF. V and J are TRBV14 and TRBJ2-3; the D gene is possibly TRBD2 (6 bases). The CDR3 has 17 amino acids. V was pared by 3 bases and J by 0 bases, with 16 bases between. Germline V lookup: CDR1 SGHDN, CDR2 FVKESK.

The rearrangement joins TRBV29-1 to TRBJ2-1, with D tentatively TRBD2 (6 bases). The CDR3 covers 15 residues. Trimming shortened V by 4 bases and J by 0 bases, and 13 bases separated the two germline ends. Germline CDR1 SQVTM, CDR2 ANQGSEA. The CDR3 protein is CSVGGSGHSYNEQFF. CDR3 nucleotide sequence: TGCAGCGTTGGAGGTAGCGGACACTCCTACAATGAGCAGTTCTTC.

The chain employs TRBV7-8 and TRBJ2-2, with TRBD1 matching 12 bases. The CDR3 runs to 14 residues. CDR1 SGHVS and CDR2 FQNEAQ come from the germline V gene. V dropped 6 bases and J dropped 9; count of bases not matched to a gene: 5. Here the CDR3 reads CASRHGTGGRELFF. The CDR3 DNA reads TGTGCCAGCAGGCACGGGACAGGGGGCAGGGAGCTGTTTTTT.

This chain uses TRBV6-1 with TRBJ2-1; TRBD1 matches at 11 bases. Germline lookup yields CDR1 MNHNS and CDR2 SASEGT. The trim removed 5 bases at V and 6 bases at J, leaving 3 bases unmatched. The CDR3 length is 14 residues. CDR3 sequence (DNA): TGTGCCAGCAGTCAAGGGACAGGGGGCAATGAGCAGTTCTTC. This gives the protein CASSQGTGGNEQFF.

This chain joins TRBV7-9 and TRBJ2-7; D may be TRBD2 (6 bases). The germline V gene has CDR1 SEHNR and CDR2 FQNEAQ (reference sequence). Trimming stripped 5 bases from V and 2 bases from J, with 25 bases between. The CDR3 spans 18 residues. The CDR3 DNA reads as TGTGCCAGCAGCCACTTAGCCTTTTCGGGGACTTGGACCTACGAGCAGTACTTC. Its protein is CASSHLAFSGTWTYEQYF.

Concerning this clone itself: A junction end diverges from the germline sequence, so it may reflect a read error. The V gene is TRBV4-1, the J gene TRBJ2-7, with TRBD1 matching over 8 bases. The CDR3 is 13 amino acids. The germline gives CDR1 MGHRA, CDR2 YSYEKL. Here the CDR3 reads CASSQGVEDREFF. CDR3 sequence (DNA): TGCGCCAGCAGCCAGGGGGTCGAGGACAGGGAGTTTTTC.

The chain couples TRBV27 to TRBJ1-6, with a possible D match to TRBD1 (5 bases). The CDR3 is 15 residues long. In germline, CDR1 is MNHEY, CDR2 SMNVEV (reference sequence). Trimming removed 5 bases from V and 4 bases from J, with 12 bases in between. CDR3 sequence: CASSLGAPYNSPLHF. The CDR3, as DNA: TGTGCCAGCAGTCTAGGGGCACCATATAATTCACCCCTCCACTTT.

V usage is TRBV7-2 and J usage is TRBJ2-4, with D perhaps matching TRBD2 (6 bases). V gave up 4 bases and J gave up 2 bases, with 12 bases separating them. This CDR3 is built from 15 residues. Looked up from germline, CDR1 is SGHTA and CDR2 is FQGNSA. CDR3: CASSSGTDSKNIQYF. CDR3 in DNA: TGTGCCAGCAGCTCCGGGACTGATTCCAAAAACATTCAGTACTTC.

This chain links TRBV28 with TRBJ1-5, with a possible D match to TRBD1 (6 bases). There are 15 residues in the CDR3. Germline V gene lookup returns CDR1 MDHEN and CDR2 SYDVKM. V lost 6 bases to trimming and J lost 0 bases, with 12 bases between them. The CDR3 nucleotides read TGTGCCAGCAGCCGGACAGCTTATAGCAATCAGCCCCAGCATTTT. Protein product: CASSRTAYSNQPQHF.

V and J are TRBV28 and TRBJ1-4; possibly TRBD1 for D (6 bases). The germline gives CDR1 MDHEN, CDR2 SYDVKM. The V end was cut by 6 bases, the J end by 7 bases, with 15 bases between. The CDR3 covers 14 residues. The CDR3: CASRPRTVSEKLFF. The DNA for the CDR3 is TGTGCCAGCAGACCCCGGACAGTGTCTGAAAAACTGTTTTTT.

The rearrangement links TRBV4-1 to TRBJ2-2; TRBD1 aligns across 10 bases. V was pared by 1 base and J by 5 bases, with 13 bases of the junction left unmatched. The CDR3 consists of 19 residues. Germline lookup yields CDR1 MGHRA and CDR2 YSYEKL. Here the CDR3 reads CASSQGRGGTGVRTGELFF. CDR3 in DNA: TGCGCCAGCAGCCAAGGGCGAGGGGGGACAGGGGTACGGACCGGGGAGCTGTTTTTT.

The chain couples TRBV7-2 to TRBJ2-5; a possible D gene is TRBD1 (5 bases). CDR1 is SGHTA and CDR2 is FQGNSA in the germline V gene. The CDR3 spans 18 residues. V lost 5 bases to trimming and J lost 3 bases, with 25 bases between them. CDR3 residues: CASSRKPQGISLKETQYF. The CDR3 DNA reads TGTGCCAGCAGCCGGAAACCTCAGGGTATCAGCCTAAAAGAGACCCAGTACTTC.

The rearrangement links TRBV4-1 to TRBJ1-1, with a tentative D call TRBD1 (5 bases). V lost 2 bases and J 6 bases, leaving 13 bases between the germline ends. CDR1 and CDR2 (germline): MGHRA, YSYEKL. This CDR3 contains 14 residues. CDR3 sequence (DNA): TGCGCCAGCAGCCAAAGGACATTTTACGCTGAAGCTTTCTTT. Its translation: CASSQRTFYAEAFF.

The chain couples TRBV7-9 to TRBJ2-3; tentatively, D is TRBD2 (6 bases). Trimming took off 4 bases at V and 4 bases at J, with 12 bases between the two ends. This CDR3 is 14 amino acids long. Looked up from germline, CDR1 is SEHNR and CDR2 is FQNEAQ (reference sequence). CDR3 region: CASSSSGGADTQYF. For the CDR3, the DNA is TGTGCCAGCAGCTCAAGCGGAGGGGCAGATACGCAGTATTTT.

A remark on this clone: Different DNA sequences within this sample yield the same CDR3. V is TRBV9 and J is TRBJ2-3, with D perhaps matching TRBD2 (5 bases). V shed 0 bases and J shed 0 bases, with 8 bases lying between them. The CDR3 contains 15 residues. Per germline, CDR1 SGDLS and CDR2 YYNGEE. DNA of the CDR3: TGTGCCAGCAGCGTAGCGGGAACTAGCACAGATACGCAGTATTTT. Its protein product is CASSVAGTSTDTQYF.

The chain carries TRBV7-9 and TRBJ2-5; no clear D gene. Trimming took off 3 bases at V and 1 base at J, with 9 bases between the two ends. The CDR3 is 14 residues long. CDR1 is SEHNR and CDR2 is FQNEAQ in the germline V gene (reference sequence). The CDR3 loop reads CASSFLSGQETQYF. The CDR3 nucleotides are TGTGCCAGCAGCTTTTTGTCAGGCCAAGAGACCCAGTACTTC.

This sequence joins TRBV6-6 and TRBJ2-2, with 12 bases lining up with TRBD2. With V trimmed by 9 bases and J by 6 bases, 5 bases remained unmatched. The germline V gene has CDR1 MNHNY and CDR2 SVGAGI (reference sequence). This CDR3 spans 14 amino acids. The CDR3 DNA reads TGTGCCAGTCTAGCGGGAGGGCCGGCCGGGGAGCTGTTTTTT. Translating gives CASLAGGPAGELFF.

This sequence joins TRBV4-1 and TRBJ2-6; a possible D gene is TRBD1 (5 bases). V was clipped by 1 base and J by 2 bases, with 9 bases between them. Germline V lookup: CDR1 MGHRA, CDR2 YSYEKL. CDR3 length: 16 residues. The chain's CDR3 is CASSQVVGPGANVLTF. As DNA, the CDR3 is TGCGCCAGCAGCCAAGTTGTGGGGCCTGGGGCCAACGTCCTGACTTTC.

The rearrangement links TRBV6-5 to TRBJ1-4; D perhaps matches TRBD1 (6 bases). This CDR3 has 14 amino acids. V lost 5 bases to trimming and J lost 7 bases, with 14 bases between them. From germline, CDR1 is MNHEY and CDR2 SVGAGI. The CDR3: CASSNTGFIEKLFF. The CDR3 nucleotides are TGTGCCAGCAGTAATACAGGGTTTATTGAAAAACTGTTTTTT.

The chain employs TRBV4-1 and TRBJ2-1, with D possibly being TRBD1 (6 bases). Germline V gives CDR1 MGHRA, CDR2 YSYEKL. This CDR3 has 15 residues. V was pared by 0 bases and J by 2 bases, with 8 bases between. CDR3 region: CASSQDEGAYNEQFF. The CDR3 coding sequence is TGCGCCAGCAGCCAAGATGAGGGGGCCTACAATGAGCAGTTCTTC.